This T cell receptor beta chain was captured in a study of persistence of HIV-infected CD4 T cells. On the study more broadly: Multiple blood draws of up to roughly 200 mL, except a couple of donors with single leukapheresis. Study observations and caveats: CMV- and Gag-responding cells had lower TCRbeta richness than CD3/CD28-responding cells. Proviral oligoclonality tracked with TCR oligoclonality within the same sorted cells.

The germline gives CDR1 LNHDA, CDR2 SQIVND (reference sequence). The CDR3 has 15 amino acids. The germline V and J ends were trimmed by 5 bases and 1 base, with 14 bases remaining between them. Note on this clone: Its antigen is unknown.

Overlapping HIV-1 Gag 15-mer peptides at approximately 0.91 ug per peptide per mL were used. CD4+ T cells upregulating both CD40 ligand and CD69 were sorted as responding cells. The libraries were made with immunoSEQ version 4 in survey mode. Profiled with immunoSEQ multiplex PCR; TCRdb holds only in-frame clones, not every one. Among about 14,000 clones listed, about 66% were seen once. This TCR was recovered from an adult man with HIV who was CMV-seropositive. Sequencing used CD4+ T cells sorted from PBMCs after roughly 18-hour stimulation, obtained from a patient who received antiretroviral therapy. The J gene is TRBJ1-2, the V gene TRBV19; tentatively, D is TRBD1 (5 bases). The CDR3 DNA reads TGTGCCAGTAGTTTTCCAGGGACCCTTAACTATGGCTACACCTTC. It is translated as CASSFPGTLNYGYTF.